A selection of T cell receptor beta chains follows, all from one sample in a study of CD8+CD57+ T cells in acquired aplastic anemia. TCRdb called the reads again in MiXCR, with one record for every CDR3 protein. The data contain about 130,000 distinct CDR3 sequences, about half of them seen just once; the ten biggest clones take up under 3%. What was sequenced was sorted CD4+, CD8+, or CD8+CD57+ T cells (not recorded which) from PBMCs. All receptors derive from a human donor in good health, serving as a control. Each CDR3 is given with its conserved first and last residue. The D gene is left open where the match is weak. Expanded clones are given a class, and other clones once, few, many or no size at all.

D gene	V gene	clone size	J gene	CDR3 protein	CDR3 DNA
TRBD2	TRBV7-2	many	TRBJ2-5	CASSLTPYSGGNQETQYF	TGTGCCAGCAGCTTAACCCCCTATAGCGGGGGAAACCAAGAGACCCAGTACTTC
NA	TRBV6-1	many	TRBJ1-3	CASRRRGGGAYSGNTIYF	TGTGCCAGCAGACGTCGAGGGGGGGGGGCGTACTCTGGAAACACCATATATTTT
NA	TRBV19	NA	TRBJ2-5	CASRVRDGRGETQYF	TGTGCCAGTAGAGTCCGGGACGGTCGGGGAGAGACCCAGTACTTC
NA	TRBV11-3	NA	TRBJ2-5	CASSLAYTGLYQGTQYF	TGTGCCAGCAGCTTAGCTTATACAGGACTGTACCAAGGGACCCAGTACTTC
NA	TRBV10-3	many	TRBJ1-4	CAISELNEKLFF	TGTGCCATCAGTGAACTTAATGAAAAACTGTTTTTT
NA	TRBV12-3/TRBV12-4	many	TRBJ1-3	CASSLGVSSGNTIYF	TGTGCCAGCAGTTTAGGGGTCAGCTCTGGAAACACCATATATTTT
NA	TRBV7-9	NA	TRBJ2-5	CASSSRAGAVFETQYF	TGTGCCAGCAGCTCCAGGGCGGGGGCAGTCTTCGAGACCCAGTACTTC
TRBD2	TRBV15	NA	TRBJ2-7	CATSTTTSATYEQYF	TGTGCCACCAGCACAACGACTAGCGCCACCTACGAGCAGTACTTC
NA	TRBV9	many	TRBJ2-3	CASSVSADTQYF	TGTGCCAGCAGCGTATCCGCAGATACGCAGTATTTT
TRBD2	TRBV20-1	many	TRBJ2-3	CSAPTSGSTDTQYF	TGCAGTGCTCCGACTAGCGGGAGCACAGATACGCAGTATTTT
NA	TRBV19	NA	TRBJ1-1	CASRNQGNTEAFF	TGTGCCAGTAGGAACCAAGGGAACACTGAAGCTTTCTTT
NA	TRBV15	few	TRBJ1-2	CATSRDEYGYTF	TGTGCCACCAGCAGAGATGAGTATGGCTACACCTTC
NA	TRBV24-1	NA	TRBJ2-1	CATEDGSSYNEQFF	TGTGCCACGGAGGACGGTAGCTCCTACAATGAGCAGTTCTTC
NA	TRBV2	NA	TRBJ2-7	CASTLGQSYEQYF	TGTGCCAGCACCCTCGGACAGAGTTACGAGCAGTACTTC
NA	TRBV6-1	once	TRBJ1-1	CASSDRGLGVNTEAFF	TGTGCCAGCAGTGATCGGGGCCTGGGGGTGAACACTGAAGCTTTCTTT
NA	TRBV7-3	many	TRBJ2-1	CASSQRPGPNNEQFF	TGTGCCAGCAGCCAGAGACCGGGGCCCAACAATGAGCAGTTCTTC
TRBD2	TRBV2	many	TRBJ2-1	CASSEGLAGLQEQFF	TGTGCCAGCAGTGAAGGACTAGCGGGGCTTCAGGAGCAGTTCTTC
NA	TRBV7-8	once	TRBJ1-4	CASSLAPLRGEKLFF	TGTGCCAGCAGCTTAGCGCCCCTGCGCGGTGAAAAACTGTTTTTT
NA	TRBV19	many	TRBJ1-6	CASSIYNSPLHF	TGTGCCAGTAGTATTTACAATTCACCCCTCCACTTT
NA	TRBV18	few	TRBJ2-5	CASSPGDTPAQYF	TGTGCCAGCTCACCGGGGGACACCCCCGCACAGTACTTC
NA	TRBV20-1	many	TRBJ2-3	CSSFGSLRTDTQYF	TGCAGTTCATTCGGGTCTTTACGCACAGATACGCAGTATTTT
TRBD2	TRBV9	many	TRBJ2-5	CASSEGWRGASMETQYF	TGTGCCAGCAGTGAAGGGTGGCGGGGGGCCAGTATGGAGACCCAGTACTTC
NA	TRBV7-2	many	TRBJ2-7	CASSPLGGEQYF	TGTGCCAGCAGCCCCCTAGGAGGCGAGCAGTACTTC